Below, 21 T cell receptor beta chains from the same sample are listed, as sequenced in a study of blood T cell repertoires in COVID-19. The assay was immunoSEQ multiplex PCR, and TCRdb's table has in-frame clones only and misses some. Among about 130,000 clones listed, about 79% were seen once. Sequencing was performed on peripheral blood. The receptors shown here come from a woman at least 80 years old with acute or convalescent COVID-19.

The V call is TRBV6-2 or TRBV6-3, the J call TRBJ1-1; TRBD1 agrees at 10 bases. Germline values: CDR1 MNHEY, CDR2 SVGEGT. V gave up 6 bases and J gave up 1 base; unmatched junction bases: 5. There are 15 residues in the CDR3. CDR3 DNA sequence: TGTGCCAGCAGCAGTAGGACAGGGGGGAACACTGAAGCTTTCTTT. As protein: CASSSRTGGNTEAFF.

The chain joins TRBV6-1 to TRBJ1-1, with D unclear. Looked up from germline, CDR1 is MNHNS and CDR2 is SASEGT. V was clipped by 1 base and J by 0 bases, with 3 bases between them. This CDR3 has 13 residues. CDR3 sequence reads: CASSEVLNTEAFF. CDR3 DNA: TGTGCCAGCAGTGAAGTCTTGAACACTGAAGCTTTCTTT.

A single count supports this clone. The chain joins TRBV5-6 to TRBJ2-1, with 14 nucleotides matching TRBD2. The CDR3 is made up of 18 amino acids. Unmatched junction bases numbered 4, after V lost 2 bases and J lost 0 bases. Germline values: CDR1 SGHDT, CDR2 YYEEEE. CDR3 in DNA: TGTGCCAGCAGCTTCGGACTAGCGGGGGGACTCTCCTACAATGAGCAGTTCTTC. Translation: CASSFGLAGGLSYNEQFF.

This clone was seen only once. This chain uses TRBV2 with TRBJ1-1, with D possibly TRBD1 on 6 matching bases. Germline assignment: CDR1 SNHLY and CDR2 FYNNEI. The V gene lost 2 bases and the J gene lost 4 bases, with 17 bases spanning the gap. This CDR3 contains 16 residues. CDR3 nucleotide sequence: TGTGCCAGCAGTGAAAATCCACCGGGACACGGCACTGAAGCTTTCTTT. This gives the protein CASSENPPGHGTEAFF.

The CDR3 sequence: CASSIEWGDSYNQPQHF. Written as DNA, the CDR3 is TGTGCCAGTAGTATTGAATGGGGGGACAGCTACAATCAGCCCCAGCATTTT. The chain combines TRBV19 with TRBJ1-5, with 7 bases fitting TRBD1. Germline V gives CDR1 LNHDA, CDR2 SQIVND (reference sequence). The V segment lost 3 bases and the J segment 3 bases; nucleotides outside the gene matches: 11. This CDR3 region has 17 residues.

This chain joins TRBV7-9 and TRBJ1-5; D possibly corresponds to TRBD1 (5 bases). The CDR3 runs to 13 residues. V gave up 2 bases and J gave up 6 bases, with 8 bases separating them. Looked up from germline, CDR1 is SEHNR and CDR2 is FQNEAQ (reference sequence). The CDR3 sequence: CASSLQGGQPQHF. Written as DNA, the CDR3 is TGTGCCAGCAGCTTACAGGGTGGTCAGCCCCAGCATTTT.

The chain has TRBV18 and TRBJ1-1; D is undetermined. The ends were cut back, 1 base at V and 1 base at J, with 4 bases in the middle. This CDR3 has 13 amino acids. CDR1 and CDR2 (germline): KGHSH, LQKENI. Written as DNA, the CDR3 is TGTGCCAGCTCACCACTAAAGAACACTGAAGCTTTCTTT. Translating gives CASSPLKNTEAFF.

V is TRBV21-1 and J is TRBJ1-4; no check of the table's D call, TRBD1, against the DNA was made. TRBV21-1 is recorded as a pseudogene. This CDR3 comprises 17 residues. CDR3 nucleotide sequence: TGTGCCAGCAGCAAGGCCCTGGGGACAGGGTGGAATGAAAAACTGTTTTTT. Its translation: CASSKALGTGWNEKLFF.

The rearrangement uses TRBV5-8 and TRBJ1-5; 8 nucleotides line up with TRBD1. The CDR3 covers 16 residues. With V trimmed by 5 bases and J by 2 bases, 9 bases remained unmatched. In germline, CDR1 is SGHTS, CDR2 YDEGEE. The CDR3 bases are TGTGCCAGCAGGGTCTACAGGGGGGTTGGCAATCAGCCCCAGCATTTT. Translation: CASRVYRGVGNQPQHF.

The chain is built from TRBV7-9 and TRBJ2-7; possible D gene TRBD1, 6 bases. The CDR3 loop spans 14 amino acids. Germline V gene lookup returns CDR1 SEHNR and CDR2 FQNEAQ (reference sequence). V lost 5 bases and J 3 bases, leaving 14 bases between the germline ends. DNA of the CDR3: TGTGCCAGCAGCAGGACAGAGTTAGACTACGAGCAGTACTTC. This translates into CASSRTELDYEQYF.

This clone was counted between two and nine times. V is TRBV5-5 and J is TRBJ1-1; no clear D. Deletions cut 0 bases from V and 3 bases from J, with 15 bases between. Germline CDR1 and CDR2: SGHKS and YYEKEE (reference sequence). The CDR3 runs to 16 residues. CDR3 sequence reads: CASSLAVRGGDTEAFF. The CDR3 DNA follows: TGTGCCAGCAGCTTGGCTGTCCGGGGAGGAGACACTGAAGCTTTCTTT.

The J gene is TRBJ1-5, the V gene TRBV7-9; possible D gene TRBD1, 5 bases. Germline V CDR1 and CDR2: SEHNR, FQNEAQ (reference sequence). This CDR3 is built from 15 residues. Trimming removed 5 bases from V and 4 bases from J, with 15 bases in between. Here the CDR3 DNA reads TGTGCCAGCAGCCCGTCCGGGACTCGGAATCAGCCCCAGCATTTT. The encoded protein is CASSPSGTRNQPQHF. Using reference TRBV7-9 and TRBJ1-5 for the parts outside the CDR3, the full variable domain is DTGVSQNPRHKITKRGQNVTFRCDPISEHNRLYWYRQTLGQGPEFLTYFQNEAQLEKSRLLSDRFSAERPKGSFSTLEIQRTEQGDSAMYLCASSPSGTRNQPQHFGDGTRLSIL.

The V call is TRBV6-1, the J call TRBJ1-1; D is possibly TRBD1 (5 bases). Trimming pared 3 bases from V and 4 bases from J, leaving 12 bases between. Per germline, CDR1 MNHNS and CDR2 SASEGT. This CDR3 region has 14 residues. CDR3 nucleotide sequence: TGTGCCAGCAGTGACACGGGACTGGGCACTGAAGCTTTCTTT. Its protein product is CASSDTGLGTEAFF.

This sequence joins TRBV4-1 and TRBJ2-3; 9 bases agree with TRBD2. Germline lookup yields CDR1 MGHRA and CDR2 YSYEKL. The V and J ends lost 4 bases and 5 bases, in that order; junction bases with no gene match: 13. The CDR3 totals 17 residues. As DNA, the CDR3 is TGCGCCAGCAGCCCCTCGCGGCGGGGGGGCGTAGGAGATACGCAGTATTTT. Translation: CASSPSRRGGVGDTQYF.

This chain links TRBV3-1 (or the pseudogene TRBV3-2) with TRBJ2-7; 12 positions agree with TRBD2. Germline values: CDR1 LGHDT, CDR2 YNNKEL (reference sequence). With 4 bases clipped from V and 4 bases from J, the junction kept 5 bases outside the gene matches. The CDR3 sequence is 15 residues long. DNA of the CDR3: TGTGCCAGCAGCCTTTCTAGCGGGGGGGCTTACGAGCAGTACTTC. This codes for CASSLSSGGAYEQYF.

The V and J genes are TRBV19 and TRBJ1-4; D remains ambiguous. The CDR3 is 15 residues long. Germline V CDR1 and CDR2: LNHDA, SQIVND (reference sequence). Deletions cut 1 base from V and 0 bases from J, with 6 bases between. The CDR3 nucleotides read TGTGCCAGTAGTATAGGAGCTGCAACTAATGAAAAACTGTTTTTT. Encoded protein: CASSIGAATNEKLFF.

The genes are TRBV19 and TRBJ1-1; D possibly corresponds to TRBD1 (5 bases). V was clipped by 6 bases and J by 5 bases, with 16 bases between them. The CDR3 is 14 residues long. CDR1 is LNHDA, CDR2 SQIVND, per germline (reference sequence). This CDR3 is CASRPGFSETEAFF. CDR3 nucleotide sequence: TGTGCCAGTAGACCAGGGTTTTCGGAAACTGAAGCTTTCTTT.

This clone is categorized as medium-sized. V is TRBV6-5 and J is TRBJ2-7; TRBD2 is a possible D gene (6 bases). V lost 5 bases, J lost 1 base, and 12 bases lay in between. CDR1 is MNHEY, CDR2 SVGAGI, per germline. The CDR3 runs 14 residues. CDR3 nucleotide sequence: TGTGCCAGCAGTCGGCGGGGAACTTCCTACGAGCAGTACTTC. Translating gives CASSRRGTSYEQYF.

V gene TRBV19 combines with J gene TRBJ1-1; 7 bases line up with TRBD1. CDR1 is LNHDA and CDR2 is SQIVND in the germline V gene (reference sequence). The CDR3 covers 14 residues. V shed 9 bases, J shed 8 bases, and the junction held 15 bases outside the gene matches. This chain's CDR3 is CASLKGRGQAEAFF. The CDR3 DNA follows: TGTGCCAGCCTGAAGGGCCGAGGACAGGCAGAAGCTTTCTTT.

The chain is built from TRBV7-9 and TRBJ2-5; D unresolved. Trimming pared 5 bases from V and 4 bases from J, leaving 8 bases between. CDR1 and CDR2 from the germline V gene are SEHNR and FQNEAQ (reference sequence). The CDR3 has 12 amino acids. CDR3 nucleotide sequence: TGTGCCAGCAGCGAGCTTGCAGAGACCCAGTACTTC. Translating it yields CASSELAETQYF. The whole variable domain, remainder taken from reference TRBV7-9 and TRBJ2-5, is DTGVSQNPRHKITKRGQNVTFRCDPISEHNRLYWYRQTLGQGPEFLTYFQNEAQLEKSRLLSDRFSAERPKGSFSTLEIQRTEQGDSAMYLCASSELAETQYFGPGTRLLVL.

V usage is TRBV19 and J usage is TRBJ1-5; D is ambiguous. Trimming left V 5 bases short and J 9 bases short, with 14 bases between. CDR3 length: 13 residues. The V gene's germline CDR1 is LNHDA and CDR2 SQIVND (reference sequence). The CDR3 reads CASSLPRRGPQHF. As DNA, the CDR3 is TGTGCCAGTAGTCTCCCCCGGCGGGGGCCCCAGCATTTT.